This T cell receptor (beta chain) originates from a study of blood T cell repertoires in COVID-19. Study-level background: Some COVID-19 samples were acute and others convalescent; all came from the United States, Italy and Spain. Nucleic acid was either cDNA or gDNA, and it came from T cells, B-cell-depleted T cells, or PBMCs.

As originally analysed: Amplifying reference gene primers gave estimates of nucleated cell counts. Generated by immunoSEQ multiplex PCR, the TCRdb table keeps only in-frame clones and is missing some. The D gene and trimming were derived from the DNA, and the V and J assignments and clone size from that table. The table records under 300,000 clones, just over 85% of them present only once. CDR3 length equals 12 residues. With 1 base removed from V and 8 bases from J, the gap between germline ends came to 7 bases. Germline CDR1 and CDR2: SGHNT and YYREEE (reference sequence). Input material: peripheral blood. This sequence originates from a man between 25 and 39 years old who had recovered from COVID-19. This rearrangement joins TRBV5-4 to TRBJ1-5; D not resolved. CDR3 in amino acids: CASSLKGEPQHF. DNA for the CDR3: TGTGCCAGCAGCTTGAAGGGAGAGCCCCAGCATTTT.